This TCR beta chain was recovered during a study of T cells after yellow fever vaccination. TCRdb itself ran the 5' RACE reads through MiXCR, one entry per CDR3 protein. The data hold about 320,000 distinct CDR3 sequences, with 3.5% to 5% observed a single time. Study-wide findings and caveats: Overlap between CD4 and CD8 compartments was detected for a small share of clonotypes.

This clonotype was observed a handful of times. The antigen is unknown. Sequenced here: PBMCs, sampled 15 days after the yellow fever booster vaccination. The TCR originated in a man between 18 and 35 years old who received the YFV17D yellow fever vaccine.

CDR3 amino acids: CASSEGTGAYEQYV. The CDR3 bases are TGTGCCAGCAGTGAAGGGACAGGGGCCTACGAGCAGTACGTC. The V call is TRBV2, the J call TRBJ2-7; 9 bases agree with TRBD1. The CDR3 consists of 14 residues. Trimming took 1 base from V and 2 from J; bases not matched to a gene: 0. Looked up from germline, CDR1 is SNHLY and CDR2 is FYNNEI.